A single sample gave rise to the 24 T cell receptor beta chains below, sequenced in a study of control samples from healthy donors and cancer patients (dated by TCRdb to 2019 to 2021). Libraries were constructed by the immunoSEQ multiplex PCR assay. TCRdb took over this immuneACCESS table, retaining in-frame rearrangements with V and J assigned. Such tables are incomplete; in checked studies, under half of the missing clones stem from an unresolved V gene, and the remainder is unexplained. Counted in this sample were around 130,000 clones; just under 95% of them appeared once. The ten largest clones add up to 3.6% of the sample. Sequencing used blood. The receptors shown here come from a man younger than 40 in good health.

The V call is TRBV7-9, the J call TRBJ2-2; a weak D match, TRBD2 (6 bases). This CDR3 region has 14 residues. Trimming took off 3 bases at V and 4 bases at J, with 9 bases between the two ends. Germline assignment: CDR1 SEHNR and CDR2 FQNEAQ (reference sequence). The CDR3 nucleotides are TGTGCCAGCAGCTTTAGCGGCCCCACCGGGGAGCTGTTTTTT. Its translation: CASSFSGPTGELFF.

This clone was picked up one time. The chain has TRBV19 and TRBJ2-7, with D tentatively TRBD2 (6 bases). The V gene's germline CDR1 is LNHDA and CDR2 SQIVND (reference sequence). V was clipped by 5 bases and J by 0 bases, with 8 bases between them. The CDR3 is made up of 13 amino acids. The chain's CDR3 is CASSAGSSYEQYF. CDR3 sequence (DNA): TGTGCCAGTAGTGCGGGGAGCTCCTACGAGCAGTACTTC. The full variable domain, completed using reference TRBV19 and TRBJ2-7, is DGGITQSPKYLFRKEGQNVTLSCEQNLNHDAMYWYRQDPGQGLRLIYYSQIVNDFQKGDIAEGYSVSREKKESFPLTVTSAQKNPTAFYLCASSAGSSYEQYFGPGTRLTVT.

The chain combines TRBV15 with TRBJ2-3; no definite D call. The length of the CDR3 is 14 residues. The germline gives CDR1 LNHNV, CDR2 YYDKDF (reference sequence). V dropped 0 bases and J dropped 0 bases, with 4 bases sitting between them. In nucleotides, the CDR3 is TGTGCCACCAGCAGAGAGGGAAGCACAGATACGCAGTATTTT. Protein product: CATSREGSTDTQYF.

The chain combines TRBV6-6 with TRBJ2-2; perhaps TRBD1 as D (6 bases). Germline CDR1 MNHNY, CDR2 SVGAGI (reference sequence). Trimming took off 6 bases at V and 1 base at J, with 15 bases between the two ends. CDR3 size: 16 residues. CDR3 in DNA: TGTGCCAGCAGGAAACAGGGTCTGGGGAACACCGGGGAGCTGTTTTTT. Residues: CASRKQGLGNTGELFF.

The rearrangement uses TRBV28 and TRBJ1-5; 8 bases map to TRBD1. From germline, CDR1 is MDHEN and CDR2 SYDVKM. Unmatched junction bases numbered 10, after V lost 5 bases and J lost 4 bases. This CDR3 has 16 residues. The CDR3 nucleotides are TGTGCCAGCAGTCTCTGGACAGGGACGGGGAATCAGCCCCAGCATTTT. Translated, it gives CASSLWTGTGNQPQHF.

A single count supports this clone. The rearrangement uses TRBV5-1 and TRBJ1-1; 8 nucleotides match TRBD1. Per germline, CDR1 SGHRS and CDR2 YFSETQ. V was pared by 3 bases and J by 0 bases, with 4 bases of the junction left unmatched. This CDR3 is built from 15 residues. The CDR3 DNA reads TGCGCCAGCAGCTGGGGGACAGGCTTGAACACTGAAGCTTTCTTT. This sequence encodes CASSWGTGLNTEAFF.

CDR3 sequence: CASSYALTGEQYF. CDR3 coding DNA: TGTGCCAGCAGTTACGCGCTAACGGGCGAGCAGTACTTC. The chain carries TRBV6-5 and TRBJ2-7; D gene ambiguous. CDR1 and CDR2 (germline): MNHEY, SVGAGI. The CDR3 has 13 amino acids. V lost 2 bases, J lost 6 bases, and 11 bases lay in between.

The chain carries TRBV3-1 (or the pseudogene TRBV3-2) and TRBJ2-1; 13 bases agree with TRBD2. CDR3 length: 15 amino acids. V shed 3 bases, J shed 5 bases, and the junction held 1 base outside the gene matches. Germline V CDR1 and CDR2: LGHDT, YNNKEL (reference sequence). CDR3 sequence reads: CASSHGTSGDNEQFF. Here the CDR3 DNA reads TGTGCCAGCAGCCACGGGACTAGCGGGGACAATGAGCAGTTCTTC.

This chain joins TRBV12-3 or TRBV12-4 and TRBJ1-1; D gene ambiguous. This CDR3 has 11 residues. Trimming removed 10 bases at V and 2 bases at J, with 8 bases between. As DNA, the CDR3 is TGTGCCACGATCCTAAACACTGAAGCTTTCTTT. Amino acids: CATILNTEAFF.

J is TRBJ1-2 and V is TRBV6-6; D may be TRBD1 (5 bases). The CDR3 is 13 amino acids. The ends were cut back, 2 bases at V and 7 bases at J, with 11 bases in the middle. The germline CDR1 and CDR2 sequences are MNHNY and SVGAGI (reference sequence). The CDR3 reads CASSYGDLAGYTF. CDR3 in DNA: TGTGCCAGCAGTTACGGGGACTTAGCTGGCTACACCTTC.

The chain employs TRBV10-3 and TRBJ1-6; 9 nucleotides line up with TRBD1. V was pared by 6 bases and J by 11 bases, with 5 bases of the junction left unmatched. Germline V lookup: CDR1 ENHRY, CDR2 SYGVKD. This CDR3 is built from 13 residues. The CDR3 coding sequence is TGTGCCATCAGCCGAGGACAGGGGACACCCCTCCACTTT. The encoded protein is CAISRGQGTPLHF.

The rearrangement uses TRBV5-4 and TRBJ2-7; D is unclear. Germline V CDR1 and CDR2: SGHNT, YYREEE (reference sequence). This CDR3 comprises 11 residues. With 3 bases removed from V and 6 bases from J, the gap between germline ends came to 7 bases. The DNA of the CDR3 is TGTGCCAGCAGCTCAGCTGGCGAGCAGTACTTC. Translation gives CASSSAGEQYF.

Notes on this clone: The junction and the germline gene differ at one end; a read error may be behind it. CDR3 coding DNA: TGTGCCCGCAGTCCTCGATCCACAGATACGCAGTATTTT. Residues: CARSPRSTDTQYF. The chain recombines TRBV6-5 with TRBJ2-3; no definite D call. The CDR3 consists of 13 residues. Germline assignment: CDR1 MNHEY and CDR2 SVGAGI.

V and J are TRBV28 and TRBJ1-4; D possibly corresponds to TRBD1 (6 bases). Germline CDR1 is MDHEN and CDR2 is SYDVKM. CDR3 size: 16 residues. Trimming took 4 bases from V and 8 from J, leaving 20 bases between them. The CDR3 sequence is CASSSPLGGLGEKLFF. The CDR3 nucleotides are TGTGCCAGCAGTTCGCCATTGGGGGGGCTTGGGGAAAAACTGTTTTTT.

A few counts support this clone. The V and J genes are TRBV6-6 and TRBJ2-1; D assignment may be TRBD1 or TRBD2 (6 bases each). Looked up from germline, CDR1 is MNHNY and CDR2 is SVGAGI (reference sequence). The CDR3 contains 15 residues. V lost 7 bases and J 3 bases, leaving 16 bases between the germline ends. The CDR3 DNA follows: TGTGCCAGCACTGCGGACGGGGGCGGCTACAATGAGCAGTTCTTC. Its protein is CASTADGGGYNEQFF.

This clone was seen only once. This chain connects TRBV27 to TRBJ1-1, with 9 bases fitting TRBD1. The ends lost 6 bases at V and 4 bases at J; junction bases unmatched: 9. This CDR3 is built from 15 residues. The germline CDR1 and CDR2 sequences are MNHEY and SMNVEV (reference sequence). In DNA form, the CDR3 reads TGTGCCAGCAGACCCTTAACACAGGGGGCCACTGAAGCTTTCTTT. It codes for CASRPLTQGATEAFF.

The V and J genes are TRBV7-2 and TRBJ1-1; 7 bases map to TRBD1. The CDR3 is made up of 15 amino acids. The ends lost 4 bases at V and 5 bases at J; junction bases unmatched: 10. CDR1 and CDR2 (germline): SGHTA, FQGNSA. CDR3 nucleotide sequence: TGTGCCAGCAGCTACTCTTCCAGGGGGTTGACTGAAGCTTTCTTT. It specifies CASSYSSRGLTEAFF. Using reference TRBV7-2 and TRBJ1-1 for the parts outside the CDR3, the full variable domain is GAGVSQSPSNKVTEKGKDVELRCDPISGHTALYWYRQSLGQGLEFLIYFQGNSAPDKSGLPSDRFSAERTGGSVSTLTIQRTQQEDSAVYLCASSYSSRGLTEAFFGQGTRLTVV.

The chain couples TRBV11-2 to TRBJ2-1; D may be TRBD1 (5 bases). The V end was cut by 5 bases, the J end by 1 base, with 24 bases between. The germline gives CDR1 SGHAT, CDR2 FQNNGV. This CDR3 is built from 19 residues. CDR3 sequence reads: CASSPQGRQGLGSYNEQFF. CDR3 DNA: TGTGCCAGCAGCCCCCAGGGCCGCCAGGGCCTGGGTTCCTACAATGAGCAGTTCTTC.

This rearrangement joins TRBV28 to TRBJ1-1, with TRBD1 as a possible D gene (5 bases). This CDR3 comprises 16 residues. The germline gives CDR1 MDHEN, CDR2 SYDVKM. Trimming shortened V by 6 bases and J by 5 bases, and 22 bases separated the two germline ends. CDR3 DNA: TGTGCCAGCAGACCCCCCGGGGGGGGGTTGAGGACTGAAGCTTTCTTT. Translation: CASRPPGGGLRTEAFF.

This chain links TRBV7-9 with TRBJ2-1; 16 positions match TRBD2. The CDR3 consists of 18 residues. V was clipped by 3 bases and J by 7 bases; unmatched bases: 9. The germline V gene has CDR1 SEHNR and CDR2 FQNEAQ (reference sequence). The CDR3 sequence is CASSFVPGLAGGRNEQFF. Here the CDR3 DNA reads TGTGCCAGCAGCTTTGTCCCGGGACTAGCGGGGGGGCGTAATGAGCAGTTCTTC.

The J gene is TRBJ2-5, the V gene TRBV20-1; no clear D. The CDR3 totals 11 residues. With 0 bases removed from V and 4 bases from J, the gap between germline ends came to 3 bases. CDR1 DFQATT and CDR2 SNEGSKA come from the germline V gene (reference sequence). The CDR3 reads CSAREVETQYF. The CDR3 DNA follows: TGCAGTGCTAGAGAGGTAGAGACCCAGTACTTC.

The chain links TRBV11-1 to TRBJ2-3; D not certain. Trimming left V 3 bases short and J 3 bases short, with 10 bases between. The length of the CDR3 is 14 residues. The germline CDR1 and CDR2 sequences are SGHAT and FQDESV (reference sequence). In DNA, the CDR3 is TGTGCCAGCAGCTTTGTCTCGGTTACAGATACGCAGTATTTT. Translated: CASSFVSVTDTQYF.

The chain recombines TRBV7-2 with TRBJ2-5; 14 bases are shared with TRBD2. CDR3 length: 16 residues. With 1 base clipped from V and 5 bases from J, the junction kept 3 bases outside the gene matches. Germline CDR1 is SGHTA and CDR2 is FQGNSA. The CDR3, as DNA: TGTGCCAGCAGCTTAGGACTAGCGGGGGGGACGGAGACCCAGTACTTC. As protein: CASSLGLAGGTETQYF. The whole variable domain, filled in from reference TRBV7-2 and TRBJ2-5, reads GAGVSQSPSNKVTEKGKDVELRCDPISGHTALYWYRQSLGQGLEFLIYFQGNSAPDKSGLPSDRFSAERTGGSVSTLTIQRTQQEDSAVYLCASSLGLAGGTETQYFGPGTRLLVL.

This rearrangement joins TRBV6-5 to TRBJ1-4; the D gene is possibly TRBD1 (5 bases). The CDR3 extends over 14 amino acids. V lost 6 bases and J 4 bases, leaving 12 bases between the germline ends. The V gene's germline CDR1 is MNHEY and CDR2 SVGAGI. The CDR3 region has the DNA TGTGCCAGCAGGAGACAGATGTTTAATGAAAAACTGTTTTTT. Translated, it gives CASRRQMFNEKLFF.